This T cell receptor beta chain was recorded in a study of blood T cells in healthy people across ages. Study at large: About one barcoded TCR beta cDNA was captured per two T cells.

No fewer than 6 micrograms of total RNA were isolated from every sample. Using a J-beta primer mix together with a sample-barcoded 5' primer, a second PCR was run for roughly 6 to 12 cycles. TCRdb independently ran MiXCR on the 5' RACE reads; one entry per CDR3 protein. The repertoire holds 850,000 or so distinct CDR3 sequences, with 25% to 35% as singletons. Whole-study findings and limits: More naive CD4+ cells and higher diversity were found in long-lived than in aged donors.

This clonotype was detected only a few times. Its target is unknown. CDR1 and CDR2 from the germline V gene are MNHEY and SVGEGT. The CDR3 consists of 16 residues. V gave up 7 bases and J gave up 8 bases; unmatched junction bases: 18. The sample was blood. The V gene is TRBV6-2 or TRBV6-3, the J gene TRBJ2-3; TRBD2 matches at 7 bases. This clonotype was sampled from a woman older than 75 in good health. CDR3 protein: CASTPGIVRESFTQYF. The CDR3 DNA follows: TGTGCCAGCACCCCCGGGATAGTGCGGGAGAGTTTTACGCAGTATTTT.